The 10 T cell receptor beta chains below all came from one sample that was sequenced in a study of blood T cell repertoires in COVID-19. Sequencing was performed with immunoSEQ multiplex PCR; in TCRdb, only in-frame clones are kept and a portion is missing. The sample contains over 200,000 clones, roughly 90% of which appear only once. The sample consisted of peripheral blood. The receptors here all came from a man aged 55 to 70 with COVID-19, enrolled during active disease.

CDR3 protein: CASSQVFSRKTGELFF. The CDR3 coding sequence is TGTGCCAGCAGCCAAGTATTTTCCAGAAAGACCGGGGAGCTGTTTTTT. The chain carries TRBV3-1 (or the pseudogene TRBV3-2) and TRBJ2-2; D gene uncertain. This CDR3 comprises 16 residues. Germline CDR1 reads LGHDT; CDR2 reads YNNKEL (reference sequence). The V and J ends lost 1 base and 5 bases respectively, with 14 bases between them.

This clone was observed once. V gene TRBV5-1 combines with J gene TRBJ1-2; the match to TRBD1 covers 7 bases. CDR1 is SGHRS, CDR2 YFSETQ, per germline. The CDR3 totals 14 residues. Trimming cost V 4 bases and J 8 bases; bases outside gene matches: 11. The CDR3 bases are TGCGCCAGCAGCCTGGGACAGACCTCAGGGGGCTACACCTTC. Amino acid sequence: CASSLGQTSGGYTF.

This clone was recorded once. CDR3 protein: CASSYRTGTGGNNEQFF. For the CDR3, the DNA is TGCGCCAGCAGCTATCGTACCGGGACAGGGGGCAACAATGAGCAGTTCTTC. The chain links TRBV4-1 to TRBJ2-1; 12 bases map to TRBD1. CDR1 and CDR2 (germline): MGHRA, YSYEKL. The CDR3 is made up of 17 amino acids. The V and J ends lost 5 bases and 5 bases, in that order; junction bases with no gene match: 10.

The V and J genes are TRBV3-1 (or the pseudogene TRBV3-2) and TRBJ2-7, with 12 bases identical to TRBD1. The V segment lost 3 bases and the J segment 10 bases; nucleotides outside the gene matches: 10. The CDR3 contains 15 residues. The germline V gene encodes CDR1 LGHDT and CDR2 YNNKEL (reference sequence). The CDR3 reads CASSHPPGQGAKQYF. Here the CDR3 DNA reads TGTGCCAGCAGCCATCCTCCGGGACAGGGGGCGAAACAGTACTTC.

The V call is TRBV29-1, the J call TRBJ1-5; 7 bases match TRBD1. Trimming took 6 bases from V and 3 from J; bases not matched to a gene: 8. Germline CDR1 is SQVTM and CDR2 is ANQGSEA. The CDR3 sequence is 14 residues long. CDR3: CSVTPGGSNQPQHF. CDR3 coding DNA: TGCAGCGTGACCCCAGGGGGATCCAATCAGCCCCAGCATTTT. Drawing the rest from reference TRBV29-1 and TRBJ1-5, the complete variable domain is SAVISQKPSRDICQRGTSLTIQCQVDSQVTMMFWYRQQPGQSLTLIATANQGSEATYESGFVIDKFPISRPNLTFSTLTVSNMSPEDSSIYLCSVTPGGSNQPQHFGDGTRLSIL.

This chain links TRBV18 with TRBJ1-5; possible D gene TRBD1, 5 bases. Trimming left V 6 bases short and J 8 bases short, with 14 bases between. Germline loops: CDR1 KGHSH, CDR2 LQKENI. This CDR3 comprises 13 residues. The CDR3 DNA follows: TGTGCCAGCTCCCCCGGACACGGAGAGCCCCAGCATTTT. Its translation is CASSPGHGEPQHF.

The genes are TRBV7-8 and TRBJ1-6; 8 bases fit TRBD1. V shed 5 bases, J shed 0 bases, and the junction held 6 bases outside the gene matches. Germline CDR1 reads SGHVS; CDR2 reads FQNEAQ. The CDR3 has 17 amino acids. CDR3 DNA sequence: TGTGCCAGCAGCCTAACAGGGGGAAGCTCCTATAATTCACCCCTCCACTTT. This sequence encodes CASSLTGGSSYNSPLHF.

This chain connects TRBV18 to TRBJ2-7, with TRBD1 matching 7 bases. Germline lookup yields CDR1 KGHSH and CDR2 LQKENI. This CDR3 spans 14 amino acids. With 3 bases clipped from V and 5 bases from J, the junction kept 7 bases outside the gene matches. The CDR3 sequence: CASSPAAGGNEQYF. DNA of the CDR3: TGTGCCAGCTCACCGGCGGCAGGGGGAAACGAGCAGTACTTC.

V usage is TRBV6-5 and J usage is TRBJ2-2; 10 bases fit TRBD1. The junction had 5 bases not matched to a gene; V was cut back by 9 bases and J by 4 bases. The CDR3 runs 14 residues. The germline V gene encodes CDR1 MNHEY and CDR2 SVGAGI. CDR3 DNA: TGTGCCAGTCGTGACAGGGGGCGCACCGGGGAGCTGTTTTTT. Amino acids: CASRDRGRTGELFF.

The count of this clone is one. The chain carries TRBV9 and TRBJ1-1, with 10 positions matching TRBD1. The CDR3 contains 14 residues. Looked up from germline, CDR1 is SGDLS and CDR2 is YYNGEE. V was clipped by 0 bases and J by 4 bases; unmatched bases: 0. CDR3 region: CASSVGDRGTEAFF. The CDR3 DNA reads TGTGCCAGCAGCGTAGGGGACAGGGGCACTGAAGCTTTCTTT.